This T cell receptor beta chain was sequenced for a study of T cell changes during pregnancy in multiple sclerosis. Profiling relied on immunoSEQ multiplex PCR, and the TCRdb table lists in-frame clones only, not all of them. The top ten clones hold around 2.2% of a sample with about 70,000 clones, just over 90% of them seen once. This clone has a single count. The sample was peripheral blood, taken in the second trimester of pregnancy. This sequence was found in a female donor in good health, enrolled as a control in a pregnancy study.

The CDR3 sequence is CASSSSGGAREKLFF. As DNA, the CDR3 is TGTGCCAGCAGTTCCTCGGGGGGGGCGCGAGAAAAACTGTTTTTT. V usage is TRBV28 and J usage is TRBJ1-4; weak D call: TRBD1 (6 bases). Looked up from germline, CDR1 is MDHEN and CDR2 is SYDVKM. The CDR3 sequence is 15 residues long. V shed 4 bases and J shed 8 bases, with 17 bases lying between them.